This is a list of T cell receptor beta chains from one sample in a study of blood T cell repertoires in COVID-19. Assay used: immunoSEQ multiplex PCR; TCRdb lists only in-frame clones, some missing. Seen here are over 80,000 clones, about 91% observed once, and the top ten hold roughly 2%. Source material: peripheral blood. These receptor sequences come from a human donor with active COVID-19. The donor label of this sample is uncertain. CDR3s include the opening cysteine and the closing phenylalanine or tryptophan. D genes are given only for firm matches. Not every row has a clone size; where given, it reads once, few, many or a size class.

J gene: TRBJ1-6
V gene: TRBV7-6
CDR3 length: 17
clone size: .
D gene: TRBD1
CDR3 protein: CASSLGGRGLINSPLHF
CDR3 DNA: TGTGCCAGCAGCTTAGGAGGCAGGGGGCTAATTAATTCACCCCTCCACTTT

J gene: TRBJ2-1
V gene: TRBV6-5
CDR3 length: 13
clone size: .
D gene: .
CDR3 protein: CASRIDNYNEQFF
CDR3 DNA: TGTGCCAGCAGAATCGACAACTACAATGAGCAGTTCTTC

J gene: TRBJ2-7
V gene: TRBV10-1
CDR3 length: 16
clone size: few
D gene: TRBD2
CDR3 protein: CASSEVAGGPRYEQYF
CDR3 DNA: TGCGCCAGCAGTGAGGTAGCGGGGGGGCCGAGGTACGAGCAGTACTTC

J gene: TRBJ2-6
V gene: TRBV7-3
CDR3 length: 15
clone size: .
D gene: .
CDR3 protein: CASSLTAVGANVLTF
CDR3 DNA: TGTGCCAGCAGCTTAACGGCAGTTGGGGCCAACGTCCTGACTTTC

J gene: TRBJ2-7
V gene: TRBV6-1
CDR3 length: 12
clone size: .
D gene: .
CDR3 protein: CASSEAYGEQYF
CDR3 DNA: TGTGCCAGCAGTGAAGCGTACGGGGAGCAGTACTTC

J gene: TRBJ2-2
V gene: TRBV7-3
CDR3 length: 14
clone size: .
D gene: .
CDR3 protein: CASSSTGNTGELFF
CDR3 DNA: TGTGCCAGCAGCTCCACAGGGAACACCGGGGAGCTGTTTTTT

J gene: TRBJ1-2
V gene: TRBV13
CDR3 length: 18
clone size: few
D gene: TRBD1
CDR3 protein: CASRLHPLTGPPPYGYTF
CDR3 DNA: TGTGCCAGCAGGCTCCATCCTCTGACAGGGCCTCCTCCCTATGGCTACACCTTC

J gene: TRBJ2-2
V gene: TRBV6-1
CDR3 length: 17
clone size: .
D gene: .
CDR3 protein: CASSENGLAGGTGELFF
CDR3 DNA: TGTGCCAGCAGTGAAAATGGTTTGGCAGGTGGAACCGGGGAGCTGTTTTTT

J gene: TRBJ2-2
V gene: TRBV21-1
CDR3 length: 15
clone size: .
D gene: .
CDR3 protein: CASNAWTGNTGELFF
CDR3 DNA: TGTGCCAGCAACGCCTGGACAGGTAACACCGGGGAGCTGTTTTTT

J gene: TRBJ2-7
V gene: TRBV6-5
CDR3 length: 15
clone size: .
D gene: TRBD1
CDR3 protein: CASVPRTGGRDEQYF
CDR3 DNA: TGTGCCAGCGTACCTCGGACAGGGGGAAGGGACGAGCAGTACTTC

J gene: TRBJ2-1
V gene: TRBV2
CDR3 length: 14
clone size: .
D gene: TRBD1
CDR3 protein: CASSEADRGGRRFF
CDR3 DNA: TGTGCCAGCAGTGAAGCAGATAGAGGGGGCCGGCGGTTCTTC

J gene: TRBJ1-5
V gene: TRBV11-2
CDR3 length: 17
clone size: .
D gene: TRBD1
CDR3 protein: CASSLSTGGYSNQPQHF
CDR3 DNA: TGTGCCAGCAGCTTATCGACAGGGGGCTATAGCAATCAGCCCCAGCATTTT

J gene: TRBJ2-2
V gene: TRBV2
CDR3 length: 13
clone size: .
D gene: .
CDR3 protein: CASKFKSTGELFF
CDR3 DNA: TGTGCCAGCAAGTTTAAGAGCACCGGGGAGCTGTTTTTT

J gene: TRBJ1-6
V gene: TRBV6-2/TRBV6-3
CDR3 length: 14
clone size: .
D gene: .
CDR3 protein: CASSPRAGNSPLHF
CDR3 DNA: TGTGCCAGCAGCCCCAGGGCCGGTAATTCACCCCTCCACTTT

J gene: TRBJ2-1
V gene: TRBV4-1
CDR3 length: 15
clone size: .
D gene: .
CDR3 protein: CASSQGVSSYNEQFF
CDR3 DNA: TGCGCCAGCAGCCAAGGTGTCAGCTCCTACAATGAGCAGTTCTTC

J gene: TRBJ2-1
V gene: TRBV2
CDR3 length: 15
clone size: .
D gene: TRBD2
CDR3 protein: CASSETSGGAYEQFF
CDR3 DNA: TGTGCCAGCAGTGAAACCAGCGGGGGGGCATATGAGCAGTTCTTC

J gene: TRBJ2-1
V gene: TRBV7-2
CDR3 length: 15
clone size: .
D gene: .
CDR3 protein: CASSLDGGDNNEQFF
CDR3 DNA: TGTGCCAGCAGCTTAGACGGCGGGGATAACAATGAGCAGTTCTTC

J gene: TRBJ2-1
V gene: TRBV7-9
CDR3 length: 15
clone size: .
D gene: .
CDR3 protein: CATPRFGGSYNEQFF
CDR3 DNA: TGTGCCACCCCCCGGTTCGGCGGCTCCTACAATGAGCAGTTCTTC

J gene: TRBJ1-1
V gene: TRBV12-3/TRBV12-4
CDR3 length: 13
clone size: .
D gene: TRBD1
CDR3 protein: CASRGQGWTEAFF
CDR3 DNA: TGTGCCAGCAGGGGACAGGGATGGACTGAAGCTTTCTTT

J gene: TRBJ2-7
V gene: TRBV5-1
CDR3 length: 12
clone size: .
D gene: .
CDR3 protein: CASSGQFYEQYF
CDR3 DNA: TGCGCCAGCAGCGGACAGTTCTACGAGCAGTACTTC

J gene: TRBJ2-2
V gene: TRBV6-5
CDR3 length: 16
clone size: .
D gene: .
CDR3 protein: CASSYPAGANTGELFF
CDR3 DNA: TGTGCCAGCAGTTACCCCGCGGGGGCAAACACCGGGGAGCTGTTTTTT

J gene: TRBJ2-5
V gene: TRBV11-2
CDR3 length: 14
clone size: .
D gene: .
CDR3 protein: CASSFTGSQETQYF
CDR3 DNA: TGTGCCAGCAGCTTTACAGGGTCCCAAGAGACCCAGTACTTC

J gene: TRBJ1-2
V gene: TRBV28
CDR3 length: 15
clone size: .
D gene: .
CDR3 protein: CASSPIYLPNYGYTF
CDR3 DNA: TGTGCCAGCAGCCCCATCTATCTGCCTAACTATGGCTACACCTTC

J gene: TRBJ2-1
V gene: TRBV18
CDR3 length: 15
clone size: .
D gene: .
CDR3 protein: CASSPRGESYNEQFF
CDR3 DNA: TGTGCCAGCTCACCACGGGGGGAATCCTACAATGAGCAGTTCTTC

J gene: TRBJ2-5
V gene: TRBV11-2
CDR3 length: 15
clone size: .
D gene: .
CDR3 protein: CASSLDTRQGKTQYF
CDR3 DNA: TGTGCCAGCAGCTTAGATACCCGGCAGGGAAAGACCCAGTACTTC

J gene: TRBJ2-5
V gene: TRBV7-8
CDR3 length: 17
clone size: .
D gene: TRBD2
CDR3 protein: CASSLGGLAGGRETQYF
CDR3 DNA: TGTGCCAGCAGCTTAGGAGGTCTAGCGGGGGGCCGGGAGACCCAGTACTTC

J gene: TRBJ2-7
V gene: TRBV10-3
CDR3 length: 12
clone size: .
D gene: .
CDR3 protein: CAISEGSYEQYF
CDR3 DNA: TGTGCCATCAGTGAGGGCAGCTACGAGCAGTACTTC

J gene: TRBJ2-4
V gene: TRBV7-3
CDR3 length: 15
clone size: .
D gene: TRBD1
CDR3 protein: CASSSGQGIENIQYF
CDR3 DNA: TGTGCCAGCAGCTCCGGACAGGGGATCGAAAACATTCAGTACTTC

J gene: TRBJ1-1
V gene: TRBV27
CDR3 length: 16
clone size: .
D gene: TRBD1
CDR3 protein: CASSFRTGEPNTEAFF
CDR3 DNA: TGTGCCAGCAGTTTCAGGACAGGAGAACCGAACACTGAAGCTTTCTTT

J gene: TRBJ1-2
V gene: TRBV4-1
CDR3 length: 14
clone size: .
D gene: TRBD1
CDR3 protein: CASSQDRTGSGYTF
CDR3 DNA: TGCGCCAGCAGCCAAGACCGGACAGGATCTGGCTACACCTTC

J gene: TRBJ1-4
V gene: TRBV5-4
CDR3 length: 14
clone size: .
D gene: .
CDR3 protein: CASSSSGTGEKLFF
CDR3 DNA: TGTGCCAGCAGCTCGTCGGGCACAGGAGAAAAACTGTTTTTT

J gene: TRBJ2-7
V gene: TRBV2
CDR3 length: 14
clone size: .
D gene: .
CDR3 protein: CASSESGQGYEQYF
CDR3 DNA: TGTGCCAGCAGTGAATCCGGCCAGGGCTACGAGCAGTACTTC

J gene: TRBJ2-5
V gene: TRBV15
CDR3 length: 18
clone size: once
D gene: TRBD1
CDR3 protein: CATSREVGGDRGRETQYF
CDR3 DNA: TGTGCCACCAGCAGAGAAGTAGGTGGGGACAGGGGAAGAGAGACCCAGTACTTC

J gene: TRBJ2-2
V gene: TRBV7-2
CDR3 length: 16
clone size: .
D gene: TRBD2
CDR3 protein: CASSPGGAGNTGELFF
CDR3 DNA: TGTGCCAGCAGCCCCGGGGGGGCCGGGAACACCGGGGAGCTGTTTTTT

J gene: TRBJ1-2
V gene: TRBV2
CDR3 length: 15
clone size: few
D gene: TRBD1
CDR3 protein: CASRGTGGTLYGYTF
CDR3 DNA: TGTGCCAGCAGAGGGACAGGGGGTACGCTTTATGGCTACACCTTC

J gene: TRBJ2-4
V gene: TRBV5-6
CDR3 length: 13
clone size: .
D gene: TRBD1
CDR3 protein: CASSYRTGNIQYF
CDR3 DNA: TGTGCCAGCAGCTATAGGACAGGGAACATTCAGTACTTC

J gene: TRBJ1-1
V gene: TRBV5-1
CDR3 length: 14
clone size: .
D gene: .
CDR3 protein: CASSLSQGGTEAFF
CDR3 DNA: TGCGCCAGCAGCCTCTCCCAGGGAGGGACTGAAGCTTTCTTT

J gene: TRBJ1-6
V gene: TRBV3-1/TRBV3-2
CDR3 length: 16
clone size: .
D gene: .
CDR3 protein: CASSPRQESYNSPLHF
CDR3 DNA: TGTGCCAGCAGCCCCCGACAGGAATCCTATAATTCACCCCTCCACTTT

J gene: TRBJ1-3
V gene: TRBV5-5
CDR3 length: 14
clone size: .
D gene: .
CDR3 protein: CASSSLQTGNTIYF
CDR3 DNA: TGTGCCAGCAGCTCCCTACAGACTGGAAACACCATATATTTT

J gene: TRBJ2-7
V gene: TRBV27
CDR3 length: 13
clone size: .
D gene: .
CDR3 protein: CASSYRDNYEQYF
CDR3 DNA: TGTGCCAGCAGCTACCGGGACAACTACGAGCAGTACTTC

J gene: TRBJ2-7
V gene: TRBV5-4
CDR3 length: 15
clone size: once
D gene: .
CDR3 protein: CASSEDKGSPYEQYF
CDR3 DNA: TGTGCCAGCAGCGAGGACAAGGGAAGCCCCTACGAGCAGTACTTC

J gene: TRBJ2-1
V gene: TRBV5-1
CDR3 length: 16
clone size: .
D gene: .
CDR3 protein: CASSLREAGPLNEQFF
CDR3 DNA: TGCGCCAGCAGCTTGAGGGAGGCGGGACCTTTGAATGAGCAGTTCTTC

J gene: TRBJ2-7
V gene: TRBV11-1
CDR3 length: 15
clone size: .
D gene: TRBD1
CDR3 protein: CASSPPGQGTHEQYF
CDR3 DNA: TGTGCCAGCAGCCCTCCGGGACAGGGAACCCACGAGCAGTACTTC

J gene: TRBJ2-7
V gene: TRBV28
CDR3 length: 14
clone size: .
D gene: TRBD1
CDR3 protein: CASTWTGHPYEQYF
CDR3 DNA: TGTGCCAGCACTTGGACAGGACACCCCTACGAGCAGTACTTC

J gene: TRBJ1-1
V gene: TRBV19
CDR3 length: 13
clone size: .
D gene: .
CDR3 protein: CASSISGDTEAFF
CDR3 DNA: TGTGCCAGTAGTATTTCAGGGGACACTGAAGCTTTCTTT

J gene: TRBJ2-3
V gene: TRBV12-3/TRBV12-4
CDR3 length: 12
clone size: .
D gene: .
CDR3 protein: CASSHGSYTQYF
CDR3 DNA: TGTGCCAGCAGTCACGGGTCTTATACGCAGTATTTT

J gene: TRBJ2-1
V gene: TRBV5-6
CDR3 length: 15
clone size: .
D gene: .
CDR3 protein: CASSALAASYNEQFF
CDR3 DNA: TGTGCCAGCAGCGCTCTAGCTGCGTCCTACAATGAGCAGTTCTTC

J gene: TRBJ2-3
V gene: TRBV11-2
CDR3 length: 16
clone size: .
D gene: .
CDR3 protein: CASSTRGRGPTDTQYF
CDR3 DNA: TGTGCCAGCAGCACGCGGGGAAGAGGGCCCACAGATACGCAGTATTTT

J gene: TRBJ2-1
V gene: TRBV2
CDR3 length: 15
clone size: .
D gene: TRBD1
CDR3 protein: CASCHGTGGYNEQFF
CDR3 DNA: TGTGCCAGCTGCCATGGGACAGGGGGATACAATGAGCAGTTCTTC

J gene: TRBJ1-3
V gene: TRBV5-6
CDR3 length: 14
clone size: once
D gene: .
CDR3 protein: CASSFPRGENTIYF
CDR3 DNA: TGTGCCAGCAGCTTCCCCAGGGGTGAAAACACCATATATTTT

J gene: TRBJ2-2
V gene: TRBV10-3
CDR3 length: 14
clone size: .
D gene: TRBD1
CDR3 protein: CAISPGQSPGELFF
CDR3 DNA: TGTGCCATCAGCCCGGGACAGTCCCCCGGGGAGCTGTTTTTT